The 21 T cell receptor beta chains listed next were all sequenced from one sample in a study of OX40 agonist ivuxolimab in advanced cancers. TCRdb's copy holds only in-frame clones and misses some; the assay was immunoSEQ multiplex PCR. The sample carries approximately 70,000 clones, 85% to 95% recorded once. This specimen was CD4+ or CD8+ T cells sorted from blood, taken in a trial of the OX40 agonist ivuxolimab. These receptors were obtained from an adult with an advanced solid tumor such as melanoma, head and neck, liver or kidney cancer.

Comment on this clone: Other DNA sequences within the sample encode an identical CDR3. The chain couples TRBV19 to TRBJ2-7, with D possibly matching TRBD1 (6 bases). The CDR3 loop spans 14 amino acids. V lost 5 bases to trimming and J lost 3 bases, with 14 bases between them. Per germline, CDR1 LNHDA and CDR2 SQIVND (reference sequence). The DNA of the CDR3 is TGTGCCAGTAGTTTACAGGGAGCGGTCTACGAGCAGTACTTC. Amino acids: CASSLQGAVYEQYF.

The chain couples TRBV5-1 to TRBJ2-7; the D gene is possibly TRBD2 (6 bases). Germline V gene data show CDR1 as SGHRS and CDR2 as YFSETQ. The germline V and J ends were trimmed by 4 bases and 6 bases, with 17 bases remaining between them. The CDR3 runs 14 residues. The CDR3 protein is CASSPGGPAAEQYF. The CDR3 coding sequence is TGCGCCAGCAGCCCTGGAGGGCCAGCCGCCGAGCAGTACTTC.

The rearrangement uses TRBV1 and TRBJ2-2; the table's D call, TRBD2, has no DNA check behind it. TRBV1 is a documented pseudogene. The CDR3 extends over 17 amino acids. The CDR3 bases are TGCACCAGCAGCCACCCTTGTACGGAGTTAAACACCGGGGAGCTGTTTTTT. It translates to CTSSHPCTELNTGELFF.

The V call is TRBV10-3, the J call TRBJ1-2; no reliable D call. CDR3 length equals 12 residues. Trimming removed 8 bases from V and 4 bases from J, with 11 bases in between. CDR1 and CDR2 (germline): ENHRY, SYGVKD. CDR3 DNA sequence: TGTGCCATCTATTTACTGGGCTATGGCTACACCTTC. Amino acid sequence: CAIYLLGYGYTF.

CDR3 nucleotide sequence: TGTGCCAGCAGACAACAGGGGAACTATGGCTACACCTTC. Its translation: CASRQQGNYGYTF. The V and J genes are TRBV6-5 and TRBJ1-2; 7 nucleotides agree with TRBD1. Looked up from germline, CDR1 is MNHEY and CDR2 is SVGAGI. V lost 6 bases, J lost 2 bases, and 3 bases stayed unmatched. The length of the CDR3 is 13 residues.

This chain uses TRBV9 with TRBJ2-5, with TRBD2 matching over 15 bases. CDR1 is SGDLS, CDR2 YYNGEE, per germline. The CDR3 length is 19 residues. Unmatched junction bases numbered 9, after V lost 1 base and J lost 2 bases. The CDR3 sequence is CASSVSTGTSGRLQETQYF. The DNA of the CDR3 is TGTGCCAGCAGCGTATCCACCGGGACTAGCGGGAGGTTACAAGAGACCCAGTACTTC. Full variable domain (remainder filled in from reference TRBV9 and TRBJ2-5): DSGVTQTPKHLITATGQRVTLRCSPRSGDLSVYWYQQSLDQGLQFLIQYYNGEERAKGNILERFSAQQFPDLHSELNLSSLELGDSALYFCASSVSTGTSGRLQETQYFGPGTRLLVL.

V gene TRBV6-1 combines with J gene TRBJ2-2; the match to TRBD2 covers 8 bases. CDR1 is MNHNS and CDR2 is SASEGT in the germline V gene. With 4 bases clipped from V and 6 bases from J, the junction kept 4 bases outside the gene matches. The CDR3 extends over 14 amino acids. CDR3 protein: CASSVTTSAGELFF. The DNA of the CDR3 is TGTGCCAGCAGTGTCACGACTAGCGCCGGGGAGCTGTTTTTT.

The chain uses TRBV7-3 and TRBJ2-1; D gene unclear. CDR1 is SGHTA and CDR2 is FQGTGA in the germline V gene. V lost 5 bases, J lost 8 bases, and 16 bases lay in between. This CDR3 is built from 14 residues. The CDR3 DNA sequence: TGTGCCAGCAGCCCCGGGTATCAGTCCCATGAGCAGTTCTTC. The encoded protein is CASSPGYQSHEQFF.

V is TRBV11-2 and J is TRBJ1-2, with TRBD1 matching over 7 bases. The V gene end was trimmed by 3 bases and the J gene end by 7 bases; junction bases not matched to a gene: 5. Germline-derived CDR1 and CDR2 are SGHAT and FQNNGV. The CDR3 extends over 13 amino acids. The CDR3 DNA follows: TGTGCCAGCAGCTTTACAGGGGAACGTGGCTACACCTTC. Translation: CASSFTGERGYTF.

The gene calls are TRBV11-3 and TRBJ2-5, with D unresolved. The CDR3 consists of 12 residues. Deletions cut 5 bases from V and 5 bases from J, with 9 bases between. Germline V CDR1 and CDR2: SGHNT, YENEEA. CDR3 protein: CASSVRMETQYF. The DNA of the CDR3 is TGTGCCAGCAGCGTACGTATGGAGACCCAGTACTTC.

This sequence joins TRBV10-1 and TRBJ2-2; 8 bases match TRBD1. The junction had 7 bases not matched to a gene; V was cut back by 2 bases and J by 5 bases. Germline lookup yields CDR1 WNHNN and CDR2 SYGVQD (reference sequence). CDR3 length: 16 amino acids. CDR3 sequence (DNA): TGCGCCAGCAGTGAGATCCAGGGGGCGAGGACCGGGGAGCTGTTTTTT. Translated, it gives CASSEIQGARTGELFF.

This clone has just one count. The rearrangement uses TRBV19 and TRBJ2-5; the D is unclear. The end of the DNA fits TRBJ2-7 better, so the J call may be wrong. CDR3 length: 13 amino acids. Germline CDR1 and CDR2: LNHDA and SQIVND (reference sequence). The CDR3 DNA is TGTGCCAGTAGTGGCTCAGGTCCCTACGAGCAGTACTTC. Protein sequence: CASSGSGPYEQYF.

The chain joins TRBV5-1 to TRBJ2-7, with TRBD2 matching 9 bases. The CDR3 runs 14 residues. Germline loops: CDR1 SGHRS, CDR2 YFSETQ. With V trimmed by 4 bases and J by 3 bases, 5 bases remained unmatched. The CDR3 region has the DNA TGCGCCAGCAGCGCATTTAGCGGGAGCTACGAGCAGTACTTC. Protein sequence: CASSAFSGSYEQYF.

The chain uses TRBV6-1 and TRBJ2-7, with 8 bases fitting TRBD2. Germline V gene sequence: CDR1 MNHNS, CDR2 SASEGT. V trimming: 1 base; J trimming: 3 bases; junction bases outside the gene matches: 5. The CDR3 totals 15 residues. The CDR3 reads CASSEVPGLGYEQYF. DNA of the CDR3: TGTGCCAGCAGTGAAGTTCCGGGACTAGGCTACGAGCAGTACTTC.

The chain has TRBV9 and TRBJ1-2; 7 nucleotides line up with TRBD1. Germline-derived CDR1 and CDR2 are SGDLS and YYNGEE. Unmatched junction bases numbered 6, after V lost 4 bases and J lost 0 bases. This CDR3 contains 15 residues. CDR3 DNA sequence: TGTGCCAGCAGCCTCCCCAGGGGGTCTAACTATGGCTACACCTTC. It is translated as CASSLPRGSNYGYTF. Full variable domain (rest looked up from reference TRBV9 and TRBJ1-2): DSGVTQTPKHLITATGQRVTLRCSPRSGDLSVYWYQQSLDQGLQFLIQYYNGEERAKGNILERFSAQQFPDLHSELNLSSLELGDSALYFCASSLPRGSNYGYTFGSGTRLTVV.

The DNA of the CDR3 is TGTGCCAGCAGCCTTAGCGGGGGCAACACCGGGGAGCTGTTTTTT. The encoded protein is CASSLSGGNTGELFF. V gene TRBV11-2 combines with J gene TRBJ2-2, with 9 bases identical to TRBD2. The CDR3 totals 15 residues. The germline gives CDR1 SGHAT, CDR2 FQNNGV. V shed 5 bases and J 2 bases; nucleotides not matched to a gene: 3.

This chain uses TRBV30 with TRBJ2-7; 8 positions agree with TRBD1. The CDR3 has 11 residues. Germline V gene lookup returns CDR1 GTSNPN and CDR2 SVGIG (reference sequence). V shed 0 bases, J shed 12 bases, and the junction held 4 bases outside the gene matches. The CDR3 loop is CAWSVGTGRYF. The DNA of the CDR3 is TGTGCCTGGAGTGTCGGGACAGGACGGTACTTC.

The chain is built from TRBV2 and TRBJ2-2, with D possibly TRBD1 on 5 matching bases. This CDR3 comprises 14 residues. Per germline, CDR1 SNHLY and CDR2 FYNNEI. V lost 7 bases and J lost 3, with 12 bases in between. The CDR3 here is CASNLEGDTGELFF. As DNA, the CDR3 is TGTGCCAGCAACCTGGAAGGGGACACCGGGGAGCTGTTTTTT.

The chain recombines TRBV11-3 with TRBJ2-2; 7 bases map to TRBD1. CDR1 is SGHNT and CDR2 is YENEEA in the germline V gene. The CDR3 runs 17 residues. The V gene end was trimmed by 5 bases and the J gene end by 5 bases; junction bases not matched to a gene: 14. DNA for the CDR3: TGTGCCAGCAGCGTCGGGCCAGGGGGTATTATTACCGGGGAGCTGTTTTTT. It specifies CASSVGPGGIITGELFF.

The chain couples TRBV19 to TRBJ2-1; a weak D match, TRBD2 (5 bases). Germline CDR1 is LNHDA and CDR2 is SQIVND (reference sequence). This CDR3 comprises 16 residues. Between the trimmed V and J ends, which lost 3 bases and 2 bases, there was a span of 14 bases. The CDR3 here is CASSINKGAPYNEQFF. For the CDR3, the DNA is TGTGCCAGTAGTATTAATAAGGGAGCGCCCTACAATGAGCAGTTCTTC.

The chain combines TRBV30 with TRBJ2-2, with D perhaps assigned TRBD1 or TRBD2 (5 bases each). CDR3 size: 16 residues. Germline loops: CDR1 GTSNPN, CDR2 SVGIG (reference sequence). V dropped 3 bases and J dropped 0 bases, with 14 bases sitting between them. The CDR3 loop reads CAWRVGGTANTGELFF. The CDR3 coding sequence is TGTGCCTGGAGGGTTGGGGGAACCGCGAACACCGGGGAGCTGTTTTTT.